The 5 T cell receptor beta chains given below trace back to one sample, sequenced in a study of blood T cell repertoires in COVID-19. Clones were read by immunoSEQ multiplex PCR, and TCRdb kept only the in-frame ones, dropping some. The sample has around 120,000 clones; almost 85% are singletons. Sequenced sample: peripheral blood. The receptors derive from a man aged 65 to 85 with active or convalescent COVID-19.

The chain links TRBV28 to TRBJ2-3; 11 bases agree with TRBD2. Germline trimming cut 3 bases from V and 1 base from J; bases unmatched to any gene: 6. This CDR3 spans 17 amino acids. Germline lookup yields CDR1 MDHEN and CDR2 SYDVKM. Written as DNA, the CDR3 is TGTGCCAGCAGTTTCGGGCTAGCGGGAGGAGGCACAGATACGCAGTATTTT. Translating gives CASSFGLAGGGTDTQYF.

This clone was picked up a small number of times. The V call is TRBV5-5, the J call TRBJ2-1; the D gene is possibly TRBD2 (5 bases). This CDR3 is 16 amino acids long. Trimming left V 1 base short and J 7 bases short, with 18 bases between. CDR1 is SGHKS, CDR2 YYEKEE, per germline (reference sequence). The CDR3, as DNA: TGTGCCAGCAGCTTGTTCGGATCAACCCCGGGGAATGAGCAGTTCTTC. It translates to CASSLFGSTPGNEQFF.

The chain joins TRBV20-1 to TRBJ2-1, with D hard to call. This CDR3 contains 12 residues. Germline CDR1 DFQATT, CDR2 SNEGSKA (reference sequence). Trimming stripped 3 bases from V and 6 bases from J, with 9 bases between. CDR3 nucleotides: TGCAGTGCTAGTACGCAGGTCAATGAGCAGTTCTTC. It is translated as CSASTQVNEQFF.

CDR3 nucleotide sequence: TGTGCCAGCAGCTTGGGGCAGGGCGGCTACGAGCAGTACTTC. It codes for CASSLGQGGYEQYF. This chain joins TRBV5-8 and TRBJ2-7; D might be TRBD1 (5 bases). CDR1 is SGHTS and CDR2 is YDEGEE in the germline V gene. The CDR3 is 14 amino acids. Trimming stripped 0 bases from V and 3 bases from J, with 10 bases between.

The chain employs TRBV2 and TRBJ1-1, with D possibly matching TRBD1 (5 bases). The germline CDR1 and CDR2 sequences are SNHLY and FYNNEI. V lost 1 base to trimming and J lost 0 bases, with 12 bases between them. The CDR3 contains 16 residues. CDR3 in amino acids: CASSEGHWGMNTEAFF. CDR3 nucleotides: TGTGCCAGCAGTGAAGGGCACTGGGGCATGAACACTGAAGCTTTCTTT. The full variable domain, in which reference TRBV2 and TRBJ1-1 provide the parts outside the CDR3, is EPEVTQTPSHQVTQMGQEVILRCVPISNHLYFYWYRQILGQKVEFLVSFYNNEISEKSEIFDDQFSVERPDGSNFTLKIRSTKLEDSAMYFCASSEGHWGMNTEAFFGQGTRLTVV.